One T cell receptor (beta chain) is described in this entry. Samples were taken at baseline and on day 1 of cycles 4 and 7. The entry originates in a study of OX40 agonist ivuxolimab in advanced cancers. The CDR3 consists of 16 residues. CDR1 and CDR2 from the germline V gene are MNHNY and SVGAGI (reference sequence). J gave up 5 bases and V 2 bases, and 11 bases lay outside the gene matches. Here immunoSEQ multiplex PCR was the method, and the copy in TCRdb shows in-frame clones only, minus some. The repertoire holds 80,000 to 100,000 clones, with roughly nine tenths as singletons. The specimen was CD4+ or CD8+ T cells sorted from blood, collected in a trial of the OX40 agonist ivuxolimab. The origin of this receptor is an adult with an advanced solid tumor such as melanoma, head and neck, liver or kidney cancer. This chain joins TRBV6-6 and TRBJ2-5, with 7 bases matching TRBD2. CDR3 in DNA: TGTGCCAGCAGTTACCGCCGGGAGGCCCGGGAGGAGACCCAGTACTTC. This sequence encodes CASSYRREAREETQYF.